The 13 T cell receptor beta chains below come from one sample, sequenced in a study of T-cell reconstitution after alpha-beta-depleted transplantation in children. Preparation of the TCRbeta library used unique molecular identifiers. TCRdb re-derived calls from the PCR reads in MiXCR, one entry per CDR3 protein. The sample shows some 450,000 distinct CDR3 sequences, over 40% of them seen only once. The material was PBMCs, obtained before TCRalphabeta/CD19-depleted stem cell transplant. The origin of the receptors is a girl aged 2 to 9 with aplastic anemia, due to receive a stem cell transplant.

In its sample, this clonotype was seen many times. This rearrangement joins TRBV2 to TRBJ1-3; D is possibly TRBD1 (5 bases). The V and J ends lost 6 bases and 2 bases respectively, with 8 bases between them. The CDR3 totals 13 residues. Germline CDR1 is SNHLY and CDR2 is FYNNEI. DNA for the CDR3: TGTGCCAGCAGGCAGGGTGCTGGAAACACCATATATTTT. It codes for CASRQGAGNTIYF.

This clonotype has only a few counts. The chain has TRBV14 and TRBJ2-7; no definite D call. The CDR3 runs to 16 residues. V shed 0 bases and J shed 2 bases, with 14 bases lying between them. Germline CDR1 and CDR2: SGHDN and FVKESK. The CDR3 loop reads CASSQDRTEVTYEQYF. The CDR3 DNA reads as TGTGCCAGCAGCCAAGATCGAACAGAGGTCACCTACGAGCAGTACTTC.

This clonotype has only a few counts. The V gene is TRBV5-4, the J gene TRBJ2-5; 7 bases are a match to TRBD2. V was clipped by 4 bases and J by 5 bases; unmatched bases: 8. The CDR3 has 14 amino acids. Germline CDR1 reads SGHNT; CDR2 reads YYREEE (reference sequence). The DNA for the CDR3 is TGTGCCAGCAGCCCGAGCGGGGTCGAGGAGACCCAGTACTTC. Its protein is CASSPSGVEETQYF. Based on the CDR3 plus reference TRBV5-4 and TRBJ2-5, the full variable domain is ETGVTQSPTHLIKTRGQQVTLRCSSQSGHNTVSWYQQALGQGPQFIFQYYREEENGRGNFPPRFSGLQFPNYSSELNVNALELDDSALYLCASSPSGVEETQYFGPGTRLLVL.

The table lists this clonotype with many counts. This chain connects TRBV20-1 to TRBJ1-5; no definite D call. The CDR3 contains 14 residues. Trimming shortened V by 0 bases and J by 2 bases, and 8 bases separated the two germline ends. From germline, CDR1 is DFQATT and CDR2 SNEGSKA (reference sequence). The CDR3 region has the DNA TGCAGTGCTAGAGATGGGCAGGGCAATCAGCCCCAGCATTTT. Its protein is CSARDGQGNQPQHF.

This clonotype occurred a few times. CDR3: CASSLLAPPGDFF. For the CDR3, the DNA is TGTGCCAGCAGTTTGTTAGCACCCCCGGGGGACTTCTTC. The genes are TRBV12-3 or TRBV12-4 and TRBJ2-1; weak D call: TRBD2 (6 bases). The CDR3 loop spans 13 amino acids. With 3 bases removed from V and 16 bases from J, the gap between germline ends came to 19 bases.

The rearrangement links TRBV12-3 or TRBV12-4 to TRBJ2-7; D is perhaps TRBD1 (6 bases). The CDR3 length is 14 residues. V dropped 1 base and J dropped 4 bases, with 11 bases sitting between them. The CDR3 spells CASSLGQGMYEQYF. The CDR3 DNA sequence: TGTGCCAGCAGTTTAGGGCAGGGGATGTACGAGCAGTACTTC.

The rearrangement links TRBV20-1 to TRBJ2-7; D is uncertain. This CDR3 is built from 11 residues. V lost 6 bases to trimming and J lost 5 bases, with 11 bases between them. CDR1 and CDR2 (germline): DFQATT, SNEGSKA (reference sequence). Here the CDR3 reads CSAQGRDEQYF. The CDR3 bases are TGCAGTGCCCAAGGGCGAGACGAGCAGTACTTC.

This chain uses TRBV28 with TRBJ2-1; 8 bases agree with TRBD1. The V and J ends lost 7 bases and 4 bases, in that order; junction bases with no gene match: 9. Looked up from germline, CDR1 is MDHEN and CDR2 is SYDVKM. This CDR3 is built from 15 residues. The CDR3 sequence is CASTLTGTGYNEQFF. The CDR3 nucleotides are TGTGCCAGCACCCTAACCGGGACAGGATACAATGAGCAGTTCTTC. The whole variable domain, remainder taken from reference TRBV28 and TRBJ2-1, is DVKVTQSSRYLVKRTGEKVFLECVQDMDHENMFWYRQDPGLGLRLIYFSYDVKMKEKGDIPEGYSVSREKKERFSLILESASTNQTSMYLCASTLTGTGYNEQFFGPGTRLTVL.

The chain's CDR3 is CASSWDSGGTGNTIYF. The CDR3 coding sequence is TGCGCCAGCAGCTGGGACTCTGGGGGGACCGGAAACACCATATATTTT. The chain is built from TRBV5-1 and TRBJ1-3, with TRBD1 as a possible D gene (5 bases). CDR3 size: 16 residues. CDR1 is SGHRS and CDR2 is YFSETQ in the germline V gene. V was cut by 3 bases and J by 4 bases, with 17 bases left in between.

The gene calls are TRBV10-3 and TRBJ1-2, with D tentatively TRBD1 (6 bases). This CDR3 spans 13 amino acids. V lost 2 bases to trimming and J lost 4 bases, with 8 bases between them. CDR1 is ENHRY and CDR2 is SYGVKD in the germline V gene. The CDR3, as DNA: TGTGCCATCAGTGAGACAGGGAGCTATGGCTACACCTTC. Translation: CAISETGSYGYTF.

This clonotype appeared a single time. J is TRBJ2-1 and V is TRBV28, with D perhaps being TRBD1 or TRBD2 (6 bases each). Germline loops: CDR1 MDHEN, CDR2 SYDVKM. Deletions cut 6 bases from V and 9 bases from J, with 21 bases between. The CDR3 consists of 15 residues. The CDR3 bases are TGTGCCAGCAGGGGGGGTCTAGGGGGATCGGGTGAGCAGTTCTTC. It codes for CASRGGLGGSGEQFF.

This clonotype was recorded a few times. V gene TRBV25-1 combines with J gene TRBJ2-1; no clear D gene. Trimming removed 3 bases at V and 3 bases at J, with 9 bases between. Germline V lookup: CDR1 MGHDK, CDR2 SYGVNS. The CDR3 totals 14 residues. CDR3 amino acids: CASSDELHYNEQFF. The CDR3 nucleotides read TGTGCCAGCAGTGATGAACTCCACTACAATGAGCAGTTCTTC.

The chain's CDR3 is CASSKEGRGSSTDTQYF. The CDR3 coding sequence is TGTGCCAGCAGCAAAGAGGGCAGGGGTTCCTCCACAGATACGCAGTATTTT. This chain uses TRBV12-3 or TRBV12-4 with TRBJ2-3; D perhaps matches TRBD1 (6 bases). CDR3 length equals 17 residues. The V gene lost 6 bases and the J gene lost 2 bases, with 21 bases spanning the gap.